The next 27 T cell receptor beta chains were all read from a single sample in a study of low-dose radiotherapy and immunotherapy resistance in tumors. The time point is: after trial treatment. Treatment meaning: LDRT plus nivolumab, ipilimumab, low-dose cyclophosphamide and aspirin (RACIN trial). Gene-specific TRAV and TRBV primers were used for first-strand cDNA, covering alpha and beta chains. The PCR that amplified TCRs ran for 20 to 25 cycles, relying on a constant-region primer and a V-primer adapter. TCRdb re-called the reads with MiXCR, one entry per CDR3 protein. The sample lists some 40,000 distinct CDR3 sequences; less than 25% were seen once. The specimen comprised PBMCs, sampled after low-dose radiotherapy plus immunotherapy. The source of these receptors is a female donor with ovarian cancer.

This clonotype was recorded at least ten times. The chain carries TRBV5-6 and TRBJ2-2; D is unclear. Deletions cut 1 base from V and 3 bases from J, with 7 bases between. The CDR3 is 14 amino acids. The germline V gene encodes CDR1 SGHDT and CDR2 YYEEEE. The DNA for the CDR3 is TGTGCCAGCAGCTTGCGGCCTGACACCGGGGAGCTGTTTTTT. Protein product: CASSLRPDTGELFF.

In this sample, this clonotype turned up many times. The genes are TRBV12-3 or TRBV12-4 and TRBJ2-5; D is perhaps TRBD1 (6 bases). The CDR3 runs 14 residues. Trimming stripped 4 bases from V and 0 bases from J, with 9 bases between. The CDR3 protein is CASSSYRDQETQYF. The CDR3 DNA reads as TGTGCCAGCAGTTCGTACAGGGACCAAGAGACCCAGTACTTC.

This clonotype appeared many times. The chain combines TRBV12-5 with TRBJ2-7; the match to TRBD1 covers 8 bases. Trimming cost V 2 bases and J 6 bases; bases outside gene matches: 15. The CDR3 has 17 residues. Germline V gives CDR1 LGHNT, CDR2 FRNRAP. CDR3 coding DNA: TGTGCTAGTGGTTTGATTTCCGTCCAGGGGGCGCGGGTCGAGCAGTACTTC. This gives the protein CASGLISVQGARVEQYF.

This clonotype was recorded at least ten times. This CDR3 reads CASSPGRGPVSTGELFF. CDR3 in DNA: TGTGCCAGCTCACCAGGCAGGGGCCCCGTAAGCACCGGGGAGCTGTTTTTT. The rearrangement uses TRBV18 and TRBJ2-2, with D possibly being TRBD1 (6 bases). The V gene lost 2 bases and the J gene lost 4 bases, with 17 bases spanning the gap. The CDR3 contains 17 residues. CDR1 KGHSH and CDR2 LQKENI come from the germline V gene. Drawing the rest from reference TRBV18 and TRBJ2-2, the complete variable domain is NAGVMQNPRHLVRRRGQEARLRCSPMKGHSHVYWYRQLPEEGLKFMVYLQKENIIDESGMPKERFSAEFPKEGPSILRIQQVVRGDSAAYFCASSPGRGPVSTGELFFGEGSRLTVL.

In its sample, this clonotype was seen many times. The CDR3 sequence is CASSLLGVGGQPQHF. In DNA, the CDR3 is TGCGCCAGCAGCTTGCTAGGGGTCGGGGGTCAGCCCCAGCATTTT. V is TRBV5-1 and J is TRBJ1-5; a weak D match, TRBD1 (5 bases). This CDR3 contains 15 residues. Germline CDR1 reads SGHRS; CDR2 reads YFSETQ. Trimming pared 1 base from V and 6 bases from J, leaving 14 bases between.

Ten or more counts support this clonotype. A read error may account for a junction end that differs from germline. The chain employs TRBV18 and TRBJ2-7; D might be TRBD2 (6 bases). This CDR3 region has 14 residues. Germline values: CDR1 KGHSH, CDR2 LQKENI. The CDR3 is CASSPPGLSNEQYF. The CDR3 DNA reads as TGTGCCAGCTCACCACCGGGACTCTCCAACGAGCAGTACTTC.

This clonotype was found many times. CDR3 in DNA: TGTGCCAGCAGTTTAAGGTCTGGGCTCTCACCCCTCCACTTT. This encodes CASSLRSGLSPLHF. This rearrangement joins TRBV27 to TRBJ1-6; D not resolved. The CDR3 spans 14 residues. Germline CDR1 is MNHEY and CDR2 is SMNVEV (reference sequence). With 2 bases removed from V and 10 bases from J, the gap between germline ends came to 12 bases.

This clonotype came up many times. The gene calls are TRBV6-4 and TRBJ2-1, with 13 bases that match TRBD2. The CDR3 is 14 amino acids. Germline values: CDR1 MRHNA, CDR2 SNTAGT. Trimming removed 4 bases from V and 6 bases from J; junction bases left unmatched: 0. CDR3 coding DNA: TGTGCCAGCAGTGGGACTAGCGGGAGCAATGAGCAGTTCTTC. This codes for CASSGTSGSNEQFF.

This clonotype occurred a few times. The CDR3 is CASSPHRTVPDGYTF. DNA of the CDR3: TGTGCCAGCAGCCCCCACCGGACAGTCCCCGATGGCTACACCTTC. The chain employs TRBV14 and TRBJ1-2, with a tentative D call TRBD1 (6 bases). This CDR3 is 15 amino acids long. Germline lookup yields CDR1 SGHDN and CDR2 FVKESK. Trimming left V 4 bases short and J 6 bases short, with 18 bases between.

This clonotype has ten or more counts. The chain couples TRBV3-1 to TRBJ2-7; perhaps TRBD2 as D (6 bases). The CDR3 runs to 13 residues. Germline V CDR1 and CDR2: LGHDT, YNNKEL (reference sequence). V was trimmed by 6 bases and J by 3 bases, leaving 12 bases between them. CDR3 region: CASSRDLDYEQYF. The CDR3 coding sequence is TGTGCCAGCAGTAGGGACTTGGACTACGAGCAGTACTTC.

The sample holds many counts of this clonotype. V is TRBV29-1 and J is TRBJ2-1; D is uncertain. This CDR3 contains 14 residues. The germline V gene has CDR1 SQVTM and CDR2 ANQGSEA. Trimming took 2 bases from V and 2 from J, leaving 10 bases between them. The CDR3 DNA sequence: TGCAGCGTTGAATGGGTAGGCACCTACAATGAGCAGTTCTTC. This codes for CSVEWVGTYNEQFF.

This clonotype was seen ten or more times. V usage is TRBV5-4 and J usage is TRBJ2-3, with 11 bases identical to TRBD1. Trimming took 0 bases from V and 5 from J; bases not matched to a gene: 2. This CDR3 region has 15 residues. Germline V gives CDR1 SGHNT, CDR2 YYREEE (reference sequence). The CDR3 here is CASSLAGQGEDTQYF. The CDR3 coding sequence is TGTGCCAGCAGCTTGGCGGGACAGGGGGAAGATACGCAGTATTTT.

This clonotype was found many times. The V gene is TRBV20-1, the J gene TRBJ2-7; 12 bases line up with TRBD1. V shed 3 bases, J shed 9 bases, and the junction held 9 bases outside the gene matches. CDR3 length equals 14 residues. Germline V gene data show CDR1 as DFQATT and CDR2 as SNEGSKA (reference sequence). The CDR3 reads CSARGQGARFGQYF. The CDR3 DNA follows: TGCAGTGCTAGGGGACAGGGGGCGCGTTTTGGGCAGTACTTC.

Remarks on this clonotype: A read error likely explains this, since a far larger clone differs by one base. V gene TRBV9 combines with J gene TRBJ2-4; no reliable D call. V was shortened by 0 bases and J by 13 bases, with 20 bases between the two germline ends. The CDR3 loop spans 15 amino acids. The germline V gene encodes CDR1 SGDLS and CDR2 YYNGEE. CDR3 region: CASSVESNYYNEQYF. DNA of the CDR3: TGTGCCAGCAGCGTAGAAAGCAATTACTACAATGAGCAGTACTTC. The variable domain in full, with the rest retrieved from reference TRBV9 and TRBJ2-4, is DSGVTQTPKHLITATGQRVTLRCSPRSGDLSVYWYQQSLDQGLQFLIQYYNGEERAKGNILERFSAQQFPDLHSELNLSSLELGDSALYFCASSVESNYYNEQYFGAGTRLSVL.

The sample holds many counts of this clonotype. The chain has TRBV3-1 and TRBJ1-6; D uncertain. The germline CDR1 and CDR2 sequences are LGHDT and YNNKEL (reference sequence). The CDR3 runs to 15 residues. Trimming took off 4 bases at V and 10 bases at J, with 17 bases between the two ends. The CDR3 is CASSPRAQLISPLHF. DNA of the CDR3: TGTGCCAGCAGCCCACGGGCTCAGTTGATCTCACCCCTCCACTTT.

This clonotype turned up a few times. The rearrangement uses TRBV28 and TRBJ1-1; D remains ambiguous. With 7 bases removed from V and 4 bases from J, the gap between germline ends came to 19 bases. CDR1 and CDR2 (germline): MDHEN, SYDVKM. The CDR3 contains 15 residues. DNA of the CDR3: TGTGCCAGCACCGGCCATAAGTGGGTTGCCACTGAAGCTTTCTTT. Protein sequence: CASTGHKWVATEAFF. The full variable domain, its missing parts supplied by reference TRBV28 and TRBJ1-1, is DVKVTQSSRYLVKRTGEKVFLECVQDMDHENMFWYRQDPGLGLRLIYFSYDVKMKEKGDIPEGYSVSREKKERFSLILESASTNQTSMYLCASTGHKWVATEAFFGQGTRLTVV.

This clonotype was seen at least ten times. The genes are TRBV25-1 and TRBJ2-1; weak D call: TRBD2 (7 bases). The CDR3 runs 14 residues. Germline lookup yields CDR1 MGHDK and CDR2 SYGVNS. Trimming removed 5 bases from V and 10 bases from J, with 18 bases in between. DNA of the CDR3: TGTGCCAGCAGTCCGACTTACGGGGGGCTAGAGCAGTTCTTC. Its translation is CASSPTYGGLEQFF.

This clonotype appeared many times. The rearrangement joins TRBV12-3 or TRBV12-4 to TRBJ2-7; no firm D call. This CDR3 region has 15 residues. The V and J ends lost 1 base and 0 bases respectively, with 10 bases between them. For the CDR3, the DNA is TGTGCCAGCAGTTTAGGGGTCGTCGACTCCTACGAGCAGTACTTC. Translation gives CASSLGVVDSYEQYF.

In this sample, this clonotype turned up many times. The J gene is TRBJ2-7, the V gene TRBV6-1; D is perhaps TRBD2 (5 bases). Germline CDR1 is MNHNS and CDR2 is SASEGT. The V end was cut by 3 bases, the J end by 1 base, with 13 bases between. CDR3 size: 15 residues. The CDR3 sequence is CASSEVVGSSYEQYF. CDR3 DNA sequence: TGTGCCAGCAGTGAGGTGGTGGGGAGTTCCTACGAGCAGTACTTC.

Note on this clonotype: This probably arose from a read error, given a far larger clone one base away. This CDR3 reads CSARDWTSGRIADEQYF. In DNA form, the CDR3 reads TGCAGTGCTAGAGATTGGACTAGCGGGAGGATAGCCGATGAGCAGTACTTC. The gene calls are TRBV29-1 and TRBJ2-5; 14 bases fit TRBD2. The CDR3 runs to 17 residues. The germline V gene has CDR1 SQVTM and CDR2 ANQGSEA. The full variable domain, with the rest looked up from reference TRBV29-1 and TRBJ2-5, is SAVISQKPSRDICQRGTSLTIQCQVDSQVTMMFWYRQQPGQSLTLIATANQGSEATYESGFVIDKFPISRPNLTFSTLTVSNMSPEDSSIYLCSARDWTSGRIADEQYFGPGTRLLVL.

Many counts were recorded for this clonotype. J is TRBJ2-3 and V is TRBV6-4; 8 bases map to TRBD2. Germline trimming cut 3 bases from V and 3 bases from J; bases unmatched to any gene: 2. This CDR3 contains 14 residues. Germline CDR1 and CDR2: MRHNA and SNTAGT. This CDR3 is CASSDRGGTDTQYF. CDR3 DNA sequence: TGTGCCAGCAGTGATCGGGGGGGGACAGATACGCAGTATTTT.

This clonotype was observed many times. The chain couples TRBV6-5 to TRBJ2-2, with D perhaps matching TRBD2 (5 bases). Trimming took 10 bases from V and 1 from J, leaving 13 bases between them. CDR3 length: 14 residues. CDR1 is MNHEY, CDR2 SVGAGI, per germline. CDR3 sequence reads: CAIQRQMNTGELFF. CDR3 nucleotides: TGTGCCATCCAGCGGCAGATGAACACCGGGGAGCTGTTTTTT.

This clonotype has a count of ten or more. V is TRBV5-1 and J is TRBJ2-7, with 7 bases matching TRBD1. Unmatched junction bases numbered 9, after V lost 4 bases and J lost 2 bases. From germline, CDR1 is SGHRS and CDR2 YFSETQ. The CDR3 length is 15 residues. For the CDR3, the DNA is TGCGCCAGCAGCACGGGACAGTTAACCGCCTACGAGCAGTACTTC. Protein: CASSTGQLTAYEQYF. The variable domain in full, with the rest retrieved from reference TRBV5-1 and TRBJ2-7, is KAGVTQTPRYLIKTRGQQVTLSCSPISGHRSVSWYQQTPGQGLQFLFEYFSETQRNKGNFPGRFSGRQFSNSRSEMNVSTLELGDSALYLCASSTGQLTAYEQYFGPGTRLTVT.

This clonotype has ten or more counts. DNA for the CDR3: TGTGCCAGCAGCTTAGTTGGGGAGGTGAAAAATTCACCCCTCCACTTT. It specifies CASSLVGEVKNSPLHF. This chain links TRBV11-2 with TRBJ1-6; D ambiguous. This CDR3 has 16 amino acids. V lost 1 base and J 7 bases, leaving 14 bases between the germline ends. Germline loops: CDR1 SGHAT, CDR2 FQNNGV. Complete variable domain (other parts from reference TRBV11-2 and TRBJ1-6): EAGVAQSPRYKIIEKRQSVAFWCNPISGHATLYWYQQILGQGPKLLIQFQNNGVVDDSQLPKDRFSAERLKGVDSTLKIQPAKLEDSAVYLCASSLVGEVKNSPLHFGNGTRLTVT.

At least ten counts were recorded for this clonotype. V gene TRBV27 combines with J gene TRBJ2-7; 13 bases are shared with TRBD2. CDR1 and CDR2 (germline): MNHEY, SMNVEV (reference sequence). This CDR3 is built from 16 residues. The trim removed 6 bases at V and 0 bases at J, leaving 5 bases unmatched. For the CDR3, the DNA is TGTGCCAGCAGACTAGCGGGAGGGCTCAGCTCCTACGAGCAGTACTTC. This gives the protein CASRLAGGLSSYEQYF.

This clonotype was detected once. The rearrangement links TRBV10-3 to TRBJ1-2; D call uncertain. Germline V gives CDR1 ENHRY, CDR2 SYGVKD. The CDR3 extends over 12 amino acids. Trimming removed 2 bases from V and 8 bases from J, with 9 bases in between. CDR3 sequence reads: CAISESGVGYTF. CDR3 DNA sequence: TGTGCCATCAGTGAGAGCGGGGTCGGCTACACCTTC.

This clonotype was seen at least ten times. The rearrangement links TRBV11-3 to TRBJ2-1, with D hard to call. CDR1 is SGHNT and CDR2 is YENEEA in the germline V gene. This CDR3 region has 14 residues. V lost 4 bases to trimming and J lost 4 bases, with 11 bases between them. CDR3 DNA sequence: TGTGCCAGCAGCTCCAGGACGGAGTACAATGAGCAGTTCTTC. It is translated as CASSSRTEYNEQFF.